The T cell receptor beta chain under discussion was sequenced for a study of identifying expanded T cells in peripheral blood. Study conclusions and caveats: Variance in clone template counts between roughly 2-week samples significantly increased with total template count across all healthy donors.

This table comes from immunoSEQ multiplex PCR, and its TCRdb copy is limited to in-frame clones, with some not included. In the table there are tens of thousands of clones, over 80% of which are singletons. In germline, CDR1 is LNHNV, CDR2 YYDKDF (reference sequence). The length of the CDR3 is 12 residues. The V end was cut by 0 bases, the J end by 6 bases, with 5 bases between. Collection occurred without any documented infections or immune events in donors. As regards this clone: The antigen is not known.

The specimen sequenced was blood. This receptor was identified in a person aged 18 to 75 in good health. V gene TRBV15 combines with J gene TRBJ1-2; D is ambiguous. The CDR3 sequence is CATSRDGDGYTF. CDR3 DNA sequence: TGTGCCACCAGCAGAGATGGAGATGGCTACACCTTC.